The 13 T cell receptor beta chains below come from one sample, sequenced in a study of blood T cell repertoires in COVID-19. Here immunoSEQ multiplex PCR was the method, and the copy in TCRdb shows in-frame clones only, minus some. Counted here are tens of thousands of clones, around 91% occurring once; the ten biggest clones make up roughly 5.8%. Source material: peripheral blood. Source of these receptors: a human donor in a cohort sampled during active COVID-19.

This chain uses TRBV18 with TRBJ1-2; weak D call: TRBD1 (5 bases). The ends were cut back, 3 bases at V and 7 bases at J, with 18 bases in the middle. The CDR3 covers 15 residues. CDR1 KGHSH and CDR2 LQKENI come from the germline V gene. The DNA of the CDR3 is TGTGCCAGCTCACCCCGGACACAACCCCAGGGTGGCTACACCTTC. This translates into CASSPRTQPQGGYTF. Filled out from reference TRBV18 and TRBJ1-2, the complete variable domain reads NAGVMQNPRHLVRRRGQEARLRCSPMKGHSHVYWYRQLPEEGLKFMVYLQKENIIDESGMPKERFSAEFPKEGPSILRIQQVVRGDSAAYFCASSPRTQPQGGYTFGSGTRLTVV.

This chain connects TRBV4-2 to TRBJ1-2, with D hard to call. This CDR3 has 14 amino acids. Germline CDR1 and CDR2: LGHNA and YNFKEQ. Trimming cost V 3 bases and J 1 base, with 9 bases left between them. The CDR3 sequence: CASSQTGSNYGYTF. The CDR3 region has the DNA TGTGCCAGCAGCCAGACGGGAAGTAACTATGGCTACACCTTC.

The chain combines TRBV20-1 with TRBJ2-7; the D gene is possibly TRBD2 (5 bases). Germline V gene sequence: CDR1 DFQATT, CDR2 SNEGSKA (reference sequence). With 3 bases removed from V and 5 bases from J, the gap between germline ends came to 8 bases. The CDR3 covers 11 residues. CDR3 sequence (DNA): TGCAGTGCTAGGGGGAGCCACGAGCAGTACTTC. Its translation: CSARGSHEQYF.

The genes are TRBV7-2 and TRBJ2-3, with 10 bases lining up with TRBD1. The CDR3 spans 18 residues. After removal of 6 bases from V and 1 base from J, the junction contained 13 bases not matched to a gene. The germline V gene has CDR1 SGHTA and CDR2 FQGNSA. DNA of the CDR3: TGTGCCAGCAGACCACCGGGACAGGGGTGGGTGGGCACAGATACGCAGTATTTT. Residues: CASRPPGQGWVGTDTQYF.

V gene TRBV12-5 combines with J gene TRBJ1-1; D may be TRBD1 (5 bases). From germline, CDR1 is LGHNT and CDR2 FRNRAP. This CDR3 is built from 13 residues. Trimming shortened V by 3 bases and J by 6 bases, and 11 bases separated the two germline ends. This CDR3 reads CASGFGRAPEAFF. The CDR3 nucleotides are TGTGCTAGTGGTTTTGGCAGGGCCCCTGAAGCTTTCTTT.

The CDR3 region is CASRDVAGGHPDTQYF. The CDR3 bases are TGCGCCAGCAGGGACGTAGCGGGGGGGCACCCAGATACGCAGTATTTT. The chain has TRBV10-2 and TRBJ2-3, with 11 bases lining up with TRBD2. The CDR3 contains 16 residues. The V and J ends lost 6 bases and 4 bases, in that order; junction bases with no gene match: 9. CDR1 and CDR2 (germline): WSHSY, SAAADI.

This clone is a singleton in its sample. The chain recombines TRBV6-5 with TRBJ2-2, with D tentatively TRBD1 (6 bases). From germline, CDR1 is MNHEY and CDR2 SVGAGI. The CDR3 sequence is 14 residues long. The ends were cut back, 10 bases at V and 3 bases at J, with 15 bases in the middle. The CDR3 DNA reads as TGTGCCATTCAAATGGACAGCTACACCGGGGAGCTGTTTTTT. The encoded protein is CAIQMDSYTGELFF.

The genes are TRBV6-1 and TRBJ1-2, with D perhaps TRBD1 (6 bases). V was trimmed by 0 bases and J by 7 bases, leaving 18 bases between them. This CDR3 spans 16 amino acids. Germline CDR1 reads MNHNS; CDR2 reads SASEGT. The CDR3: CASSEARWQGIGGYTF. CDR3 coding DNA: TGTGCCAGCAGTGAAGCTCGATGGCAGGGGATCGGTGGCTACACCTTC.

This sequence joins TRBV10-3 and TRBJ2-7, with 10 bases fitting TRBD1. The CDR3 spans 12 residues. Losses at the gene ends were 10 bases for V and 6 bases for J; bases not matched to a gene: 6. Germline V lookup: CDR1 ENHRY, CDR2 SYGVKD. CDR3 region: CASWDRGFEQYF. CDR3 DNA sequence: TGTGCCAGCTGGGACAGGGGATTCGAGCAGTACTTC.

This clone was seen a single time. In DNA, the CDR3 is TGTGCCAGCAGCACCTCTAGCGGGGGGGCCTACGAGCAGTACTTC. It yields the protein CASSTSSGGAYEQYF. This chain links TRBV7-2 with TRBJ2-7; 12 positions agree with TRBD2. CDR1 is SGHTA and CDR2 is FQGNSA in the germline V gene. The CDR3 runs 15 residues. The V segment lost 5 bases and the J segment 2 bases; nucleotides outside the gene matches: 4.

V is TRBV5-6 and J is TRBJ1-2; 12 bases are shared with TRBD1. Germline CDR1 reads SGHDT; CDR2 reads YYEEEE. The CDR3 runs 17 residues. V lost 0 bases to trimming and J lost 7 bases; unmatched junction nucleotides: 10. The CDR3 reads CASSLEFGTGGAIGYTF. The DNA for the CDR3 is TGTGCCAGCAGCTTGGAGTTCGGGACAGGGGGCGCAATTGGCTACACCTTC. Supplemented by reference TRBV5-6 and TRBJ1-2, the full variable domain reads DAGVTQSPTHLIKTRGQQVTLRCSPKSGHDTVSWYQQALGQGPQFIFQYYEEEERQRGNFPDRFSGHQFPNYSSELNVNALLLGDSALYLCASSLEFGTGGAIGYTFGSGTRLTVV.

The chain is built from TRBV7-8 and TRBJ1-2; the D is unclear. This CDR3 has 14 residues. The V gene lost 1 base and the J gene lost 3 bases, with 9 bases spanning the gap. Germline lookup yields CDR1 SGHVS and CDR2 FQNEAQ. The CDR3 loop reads CASSLDTAYYGYTF. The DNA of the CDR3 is TGTGCCAGCAGCTTAGACACAGCATACTATGGCTACACCTTC.

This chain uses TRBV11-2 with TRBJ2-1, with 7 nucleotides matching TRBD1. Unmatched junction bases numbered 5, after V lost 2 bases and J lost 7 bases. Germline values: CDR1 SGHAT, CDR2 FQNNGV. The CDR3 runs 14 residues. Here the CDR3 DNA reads TGTGCCAGCAGCTTAAGGACAGGTGGGAATGAGCAGTTCTTC. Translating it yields CASSLRTGGNEQFF.